A selection of T cell receptor beta chains follows, all from one sample in a study of CD8 T cells in ankylosing spondylitis. TCRdb reanalysed the 5' RACE reads using MiXCR and keeps one entry per CDR3 protein. The table records about 250,000 distinct CDR3 sequences, 20% to 30% of them present only once. The sequencing input was blood, either unsorted or a sorted T cell fraction (not recorded which). These receptors were collected from a male donor with ankylosing spondylitis or in good health (not recorded which). The CDR3 runs from the conserved cysteine through the conserved F or W. The D gene is left open where the match is weak. Part of the rows lack a size; the others show once, few, many or a class for expanded clones.

d_call,j_call,v_call,clone_size,cdr3_length,cdr3_nt,cdr3_aa
TRBD2,TRBJ2-3,TRBV7-9,many,15,TGTGCCAGCAGCCTGACTAGCGGGGCTCGAAATACGCAGTATTTT,CASSLTSGARNTQYF
NA,TRBJ2-5,TRBV29-1,NA,13,TGCAGCGTTGAGAGAACAGCTGAAGCGACCCAGTACTTC,CSVERTAEATQYF
NA,TRBJ2-2,TRBV3-1,few,15,TGTGCCAGCAGCCAAGAAGGAACCAGGGCCGGGGAGCTGTTTTTT,CASSQEGTRAGELFF
NA,TRBJ2-2,TRBV4-1,many,14,TGCGCCAGCAGCCAAGTGATCCGCCCCGGGGAGCTGTTTTTT,CASSQVIRPGELFF
NA,TRBJ2-3,TRBV5-1,many,13,TGCGCCAGCAGCCCGGGGCCCACAGATACGCAGTATTTT,CASSPGPTDTQYF
NA,TRBJ2-5,TRBV29-1,NA,12,TGCAGCGTTGAGGAGGGGCAAGAGACCCAGTACTTC,CSVEEGQETQYF
TRBD1,TRBJ2-3,TRBV20-1,many,14,TGCAGTGCCAACAGGGGCGGCCCCACAGATACGCAGTATTTT,CSANRGGPTDTQYF
NA,TRBJ2-5,TRBV29-1,few,11,TGCAGCGTTGACTCTTCGGAGACCCAGTACTTC,CSVDSSETQYF
TRBD1,TRBJ1-1,TRBV11-2,NA,21,TGTGCCAGCAGCTTATGGGCAAATGTTACAGGGGGATATAAAAGGGGCACTGAAGCTTTCTTT,CASSLWANVTGGYKRGTEAFF
TRBD1,TRBJ2-5,TRBV11-2,NA,13,TGTGCCAGCAGACGGACAGGGACGGAGACCCAGTACTTC,CASRRTGTETQYF
NA,TRBJ1-3,TRBV6-5,NA,14,TGTGCCAGCAGTTCTAAGGGCGCTGGAAACACCATATATTTT,CASSSKGAGNTIYF
NA,TRBJ2-1,TRBV4-1,NA,13,TGCGCCAGCAGCCAAGGAGCGGGCAATGAGCAGTTCTTC,CASSQGAGNEQFF
NA,TRBJ2-1,TRBV12-3/TRBV12-4,NA,14,TGTGCCAGCACTTTCTCAGGCCCGTACAATGAGCAGTTCTTC,CASTFSGPYNEQFF
NA,TRBJ2-1,TRBV10-3,many,16,TGTGCCATCAGTGAGAATCGGGGGCGCGGGTACAATGAGCAGTTCTTC,CAISENRGRGYNEQFF
NA,TRBJ1-5,TRBV20-1,NA,13,TGCAGTGCTAGGGGTGGGGATGCCCAGCCCCAGCATTTT,CSARGGDAQPQHF
TRBD1,TRBJ2-1,TRBV20-1,NA,12,TGCAGTGCTACGCAGGGGGCTCGGGAGCAGTTCTTC,CSATQGAREQFF
NA,TRBJ1-1,TRBV6-2/TRBV6-3,many,14,TGTGCCAGCAGTTACCAGGAGGTCTTTACTGAAGCTTTCTTT,CASSYQEVFTEAFF
TRBD1,TRBJ1-2,TRBV29-1,many,14,TGCAGCGTTGAGAGAAGGAGCGGACAGGATGGCTACACCTTC,CSVERRSGQDGYTF
TRBD1,TRBJ2-1,TRBV4-1,few,16,TGCGCCAGCAGCCAAGTGATCGGACAGGCCGACAATGAGCAGTTCTTC,CASSQVIGQADNEQFF
NA,TRBJ1-5,TRBV15,many,16,TGTGCCACCAGCAGAGAGAGGGACACTAGCAATCAGCCCCAGCATTTT,CATSRERDTSNQPQHF
NA,TRBJ2-5,TRBV7-2,NA,14,TGTGCCAGCAGCTTAGTTTCCTTGGGGGAGACCCAGTACTTC,CASSLVSLGETQYF
NA,TRBJ2-1,TRBV18,NA,16,TGTGCCAGCTCACCGGGTCCTGGACAGTCCTACAATGAGCAGTTCTTC,CASSPGPGQSYNEQFF
NA,TRBJ1-4,TRBV4-1,NA,15,TGCGCCAGCACCGAGAGTGCTGCAACTAATGAAAAACTGTTTTTT,CASTESAATNEKLFF
TRBD2,TRBJ2-1,TRBV5-1,NA,19,TGCGCCAGCAGCTCCCCGACGACTAGCGGGGGGGCGAGGCACAATGAGCAGTTCTTC,CASSSPTTSGGARHNEQFF
NA,TRBJ2-5,TRBV6-5,many,15,TGTGCCAGCAGTTATAAGGGGGGCAGTATGGGGACCCAGTACTTC,CASSYKGGSMGTQYF
NA,TRBJ2-7,TRBV12-3/TRBV12-4,once,12,TGTGCCAGCAGTTCTGGGGGTTGGGAGCAGTACTTC,CASSSGGWEQYF
TRBD1,TRBJ2-7,TRBV10-3,NA,14,TGTGCCATCAGTGAGACCGACAGGGGAAGCGAGCAGTACTTC,CAISETDRGSEQYF
NA,TRBJ2-3,TRBV20-1,many,15,TGCAGTGCTAGAAGTCGACCCTCAGTGTCAGATACGCAGTATTTT,CSARSRPSVSDTQYF
TRBD2,TRBJ2-1,TRBV7-6,NA,19,TGTGCCAGCAGCCCACAATGGGGGACTAGCGGGCCATTGGGAGATGAGCAGTTCTTC,CASSPQWGTSGPLGDEQFF
NA,TRBJ1-1,TRBV12-3/TRBV12-4,many,14,TGTGCCAGCAGTTTACGCGTCTTGAACACTGAAGCTTTCTTT,CASSLRVLNTEAFF
NA,TRBJ2-7,TRBV24-1,many,11,TGTGCCACCGGGGGGAGCTACGAGCAGTACTTC,CATGGSYEQYF